This T cell receptor beta chain was identified during a study of cytomegalovirus exposure and HLA in healthy donors. Study-wide points: One later analysis reportedly identified an Asian-associated ancestry cluster that showed fewer N-insertions than the roughly 600-donor mean. Researchers counted roughly 160 TCR beta chains as cytomegalovirus-associated. A cluster of highly shared sequence variants was likely a sequencing artifact. In a later analysis, a missense DCLRE1C variant was linked to TCR beta V- and J-gene trimming.

The trim removed 10 bases at V and 10 bases at J, leaving 13 bases unmatched. The CDR3 loop spans 15 amino acids. The germline CDR1 and CDR2 sequences are MNHNS and SASEGT. Primers for the PCR totalled 60 Vbeta and 13 Jbeta. Profiled with immunoSEQ multiplex PCR; TCRdb holds only in-frame clones, not every one. The repertoire consists of 99,000 or so clones, with around 75% occurring once and the leading ten covering 1% to 1.5%. Note on this clone: What it binds is unknown.

Sequencing input: PBMCs. The chain recombines TRBV6-1 with TRBJ1-6; 10 positions match TRBD1. This receptor was obtained from a man aged 40-49 years in good health and CMV-seronegative. The CDR3 DNA is TGTGCCACCGCCCCCGGGACAGGGGAGAACTCACCCCTCCACTTT. The encoded protein is CATAPGTGENSPLHF.